This T cell receptor beta chain was documented in a study of shared clonotypes between healthy human individuals. Original processing notes: ImmunoSEQ output lacked quality scores and full-length reads, limiting matched filtering. Repertoires were generated with immunoSEQ multiplex PCR, while TCRdb's copy carries only in-frame clones and drops some. V and J calls and clone size are given by that table; D and trimming were obtained from the DNA. Found here are 760,000 or so clones, 96% of them singletons; the top ten hold approximately 0.2%. CD45RO-negative, CCR7-selected cells formed the naive CD8 fraction, which excluded terminally differentiated effector memory CD45RA+ cells. Trimming removed 5 bases from V and 4 bases from J, with 12 bases in between. The CDR3 runs to 14 residues. From germline, CDR1 is SEHNR and CDR2 FQNEAQ (reference sequence).

This receptor was identified in a man aged 30-40 years in good health. Sequences were obtained from naive CD8+ T cells sorted from blood. The chain links TRBV7-9 to TRBJ2-1; D remains unclear. CDR3 bases: TGTGCCAGCAGCCCTCGGGTCCGTTACAATGAGCAGTTCTTC. Its translation: CASSPRVRYNEQFF. The full variable domain, its missing parts supplied by reference TRBV7-9 and TRBJ2-1, is DTGVSQNPRHKITKRGQNVTFRCDPISEHNRLYWYRQTLGQGPEFLTYFQNEAQLEKSRLLSDRFSAERPKGSFSTLEIQRTEQGDSAMYLCASSPRVRYNEQFFGPGTRLTVL.